These 19 T cell receptor beta chains were sequenced from one sample in a study of CD8 T cells in Susac syndrome. With random hexamers, about 0.5 to 1 ug RNA was reverse transcribed. TCRdb reprocessed the immunoSEQ multiplex PCR reads via MiXCR and lists one record per CDR3 protein. The sample holds about 200,000 distinct CDR3 sequences, approximately 95% seen once. The specimen sequenced was CD4+ T cells from PBMCs. The receptors were sampled from a human donor in good health.

The chain carries TRBV11-2 and TRBJ1-1; TRBD1 might be the D (6 bases). The germline CDR1 and CDR2 sequences are SGHAT and FQNNGV. This CDR3 has 14 amino acids. V gave up 5 bases and J gave up 3 bases, with 13 bases separating them. CDR3 amino acids: CASSLKGGDTEAFF. The CDR3 bases are TGTGCCAGCAGCCTCAAGGGGGGGGACACTGAAGCTTTCTTT.

The V call is TRBV4-3, the J call TRBJ2-5, with 7 nucleotides matching TRBD1. Looked up from germline, CDR1 is LGHNA and CDR2 is YSLEER. The CDR3 is 14 residues long. V was pared by 5 bases and J by 2 bases, with 5 bases of the junction left unmatched. CDR3 in DNA: TGCGCCAGCAGCGGGCAGGGGGAACAAGAGACCCAGTACTTC. This encodes CASSGQGEQETQYF.

The chain joins TRBV27 to TRBJ1-1; D gene uncertain. This CDR3 region has 14 residues. The germline CDR1 and CDR2 sequences are MNHEY and SMNVEV (reference sequence). Trimming took 0 bases from V and 1 from J, leaving 6 bases between them. The CDR3 here is CASSLSLSNTEAFF. The CDR3 nucleotides are TGTGCCAGCAGTTTATCGCTCTCGAACACTGAAGCTTTCTTT.

The rearrangement links TRBV7-9 to TRBJ1-6; tentative D call: TRBD1 (5 bases). The CDR3 sequence is 17 residues long. Trimming removed 5 bases from V and 4 bases from J, with 18 bases in between. From germline, CDR1 is SEHNR and CDR2 FQNEAQ (reference sequence). CDR3: CASSQSAGPPYNSPLHF. DNA of the CDR3: TGTGCCAGCAGCCAAAGTGCAGGGCCGCCTTATAATTCACCCCTCCACTTT.

The chain links TRBV6-2 or TRBV6-3 to TRBJ1-2, with D hard to call. Germline lookup yields CDR1 MNHEY and CDR2 SVGEGT. This CDR3 comprises 13 residues. Trimming left V 6 bases short and J 3 bases short, with 11 bases between. The CDR3 coding sequence is TGTGCCAGCAGCCGGAGTTTAGACTATGGCTACACCTTC. It is translated as CASSRSLDYGYTF.

This sequence joins TRBV9 and TRBJ2-3; D unresolved. Trimming left V 0 bases short and J 5 bases short, with 7 bases between. This CDR3 is built from 13 residues. Germline assignment: CDR1 SGDLS and CDR2 YYNGEE. The chain's CDR3 is CASSVGGVDTQYF. CDR3 in DNA: TGTGCCAGCAGCGTAGGTGGGGTAGATACGCAGTATTTT.

V usage is TRBV5-1 and J usage is TRBJ2-7; D is unresolved. This CDR3 comprises 14 residues. Trimming took 2 bases from V and 0 from J, leaving 9 bases between them. The V gene's germline CDR1 is SGHRS and CDR2 YFSETQ. The CDR3 spells CASSFSRSSYEQYF. CDR3 DNA: TGCGCCAGCAGCTTCTCGCGCTCCTCCTACGAGCAGTACTTC.

The chain links TRBV7-2 to TRBJ2-7, with unresolved D. The CDR3 is 13 amino acids. The germline V gene has CDR1 SGHTA and CDR2 FQGNSA. V shed 5 bases and J shed 1 base, with 9 bases lying between them. The CDR3 bases are TGTGCCAGCAGCGTTGACCATTCCTACGAGCAGTACGTC. As protein: CASSVDHSYEQYV.

The V call is TRBV27, the J call TRBJ1-1; unclear D gene. CDR1 MNHEY and CDR2 SMNVEV come from the germline V gene (reference sequence). This CDR3 contains 13 residues. The germline V and J ends were trimmed by 3 bases and 0 bases, with 5 bases remaining between them. CDR3 region: CASSFRLNTEAFF. CDR3 in DNA: TGTGCCAGCAGTTTCAGGTTGAACACTGAAGCTTTCTTT.

The chain joins TRBV20-1 to TRBJ2-7, with 9 bases aligning to TRBD1. This CDR3 has 14 residues. Germline V gene data show CDR1 as DFQATT and CDR2 as SNEGSKA (reference sequence). After removal of 4 bases from V and 5 bases from J, the junction contained 9 bases not matched to a gene. The CDR3 region is CSAKPGQGVHEQYF. For the CDR3, the DNA is TGCAGTGCTAAACCGGGACAGGGTGTCCACGAGCAGTACTTC.

This chain links TRBV9 with TRBJ2-2; a weak D match, TRBD2 (6 bases). The CDR3 runs to 14 residues. V was shortened by 2 bases and J by 6 bases, with 11 bases between the two germline ends. CDR1 and CDR2 from the germline V gene are SGDLS and YYNGEE. CDR3 sequence reads: CASSVSPGAGELFF. The CDR3 nucleotides are TGTGCCAGCAGCGTCTCCCCGGGGGCCGGGGAGCTGTTTTTT.

V usage is TRBV7-9 and J usage is TRBJ1-5; TRBD1 matches 7 bases. V was clipped by 5 bases and J by 5 bases; unmatched bases: 6. The CDR3 is 14 residues long. Germline CDR1 and CDR2: SEHNR and FQNEAQ (reference sequence). The CDR3 spells CASSLTGQDQPQHF. For the CDR3, the DNA is TGTGCCAGCAGCCTGACAGGGCAGGATCAGCCCCAGCATTTT.

This chain joins TRBV11-2 and TRBJ2-1; D may match TRBD1 or TRBD2 (5 bases each). Germline CDR1 reads SGHAT; CDR2 reads FQNNGV. This CDR3 has 12 residues. Trimming removed 1 base at V and 10 bases at J, with 8 bases between. The CDR3 here is CASSLGGGEQFF. DNA of the CDR3: TGTGCCAGCAGCTTAGGGGGCGGGGAGCAGTTCTTC.

The gene calls are TRBV28 and TRBJ1-5; D perhaps matches TRBD1 (5 bases). V dropped 6 bases and J dropped 3 bases, with 15 bases sitting between them. This CDR3 region has 15 residues. In germline, CDR1 is MDHEN, CDR2 SYDVKM. CDR3 sequence: CASRDPAGPNQPQHF. CDR3 in DNA: TGTGCCAGCAGGGACCCCGCAGGGCCCAATCAGCCCCAGCATTTT.

This chain joins TRBV15 and TRBJ2-3; D is uncertain. The CDR3 has 14 residues. V dropped 0 bases and J dropped 3 bases, with 7 bases sitting between them. CDR1 is LNHNV and CDR2 is YYDKDF in the germline V gene (reference sequence). The CDR3 nucleotides read TGTGCCACCAGCAGAGATCACACAACAGATACGCAGTATTTT. As protein: CATSRDHTTDTQYF.

V usage is TRBV10-3 and J usage is TRBJ1-2; D might be TRBD1 (5 bases). Germline values: CDR1 ENHRY, CDR2 SYGVKD. There are 14 residues in the CDR3. V was pared by 0 bases and J by 2 bases, with 7 bases between. DNA of the CDR3: TGTGCCATCAGTGAGTCAGGACACAACTATGGCTACACCTTC. It encodes CAISESGHNYGYTF.

V gene TRBV10-2 combines with J gene TRBJ2-6, with D tentatively TRBD1 (6 bases). The CDR3 loop spans 16 amino acids. CDR1 and CDR2 (germline): WSHSY, SAAADI. V lost 4 bases and J lost 4, with 14 bases in between. The CDR3: CASSAFTGSGANVLTF. The CDR3 DNA is TGCGCCAGCAGTGCCTTCACAGGGTCAGGGGCCAACGTCCTGACTTTC.

This clonotype was seen only once. This chain joins TRBV7-9 and TRBJ2-3, with TRBD1 as a possible D gene (5 bases). Trimming took off 10 bases at V and 3 bases at J, with 8 bases between the two ends. Germline assignment: CDR1 SEHNR and CDR2 FQNEAQ (reference sequence). This CDR3 is built from 11 residues. CDR3 nucleotides: TGTGCCACCAGGGTTACAGATACGCAGTATTTT. Protein product: CATRVTDTQYF.

This sequence joins TRBV29-1 and TRBJ2-1; the match to TRBD2 covers 9 bases. Germline CDR1 reads SQVTM; CDR2 reads ANQGSEA. J was trimmed by 2 bases and V by 3 bases; bases with no gene match: 8. This CDR3 region has 16 residues. The CDR3 sequence: CSVDLAGREAYNEQFF. CDR3 sequence (DNA): TGCAGCGTTGACCTAGCGGGGAGAGAGGCCTACAATGAGCAGTTCTTC.